These 9 T cell receptor beta chains originate from one sample sequenced in a study of cytomegalovirus exposure and HLA in healthy donors. Vbeta (60) and Jbeta (13) primers were used in the PCR. This table comes from immunoSEQ multiplex PCR, and its TCRdb copy is limited to in-frame clones, with some not included. The sample shows under 150,000 clones, approximately 80% of them seen only once. The sequenced sample consisted of PBMCs. The receptor set was obtained from a woman under 30 in good health and CMV-seronegative.

The chain recombines TRBV5-6 with TRBJ2-7, with 8 bases that match TRBD1. Per germline, CDR1 SGHDT and CDR2 YYEEEE. CDR3 length: 16 amino acids. After removal of 1 base from V and 4 bases from J, the junction contained 10 bases not matched to a gene. The CDR3 reads CASSLSGGLISYEQYF. The CDR3 region has the DNA TGTGCCAGCAGCTTGTCAGGGGGCCTGATCAGTTACGAGCAGTACTTC. Drawing the rest from reference TRBV5-6 and TRBJ2-7, the complete variable domain is DAGVTQSPTHLIKTRGQQVTLRCSPKSGHDTVSWYQQALGQGPQFIFQYYEEEERQRGNFPDRFSGHQFPNYSSELNVNALLLGDSALYLCASSLSGGLISYEQYFGPGTRLTVT.

This chain links TRBV29-1 with TRBJ2-3; D gene unclear. Deletions cut 6 bases from V and 2 bases from J, with 15 bases between. There are 14 residues in the CDR3. CDR1 is SQVTM and CDR2 is ANQGSEA in the germline V gene. For the CDR3, the DNA is TGCAGCGTCCGAGGAGTAGGCGTCACAGATACGCAGTATTTT. Its protein product is CSVRGVGVTDTQYF.

V and J are TRBV19 and TRBJ1-5, with 7 bases matching TRBD1. J gave up 5 bases and V 5 bases, and 6 bases lay outside the gene matches. Germline assignment: CDR1 LNHDA and CDR2 SQIVND (reference sequence). This CDR3 spans 14 amino acids. The CDR3 spells CASSLGTEDQPQHF. The CDR3, as DNA: TGTGCCAGTAGTCTAGGGACAGAAGATCAGCCCCAGCATTTT.

J is TRBJ2-7 and V is TRBV5-1; D is unclear. Germline V gives CDR1 SGHRS, CDR2 YFSETQ. V lost 1 base, J lost 5 bases, and 7 bases lay in between. The CDR3 has 12 amino acids. The CDR3 region is CASSLPGNEQYF. In DNA form, the CDR3 reads TGCGCCAGCAGCTTGCCAGGAAACGAGCAGTACTTC.

This chain links TRBV19 with TRBJ1-2; the match to TRBD1 covers 7 bases. V lost 5 bases to trimming and J lost 8 bases; unmatched junction nucleotides: 8. Germline CDR1 LNHDA, CDR2 SQIVND (reference sequence). The CDR3 spans 13 residues. The CDR3 protein is CASSPRQGVGYTF. The CDR3 DNA follows: TGTGCCAGTAGTCCCCGACAGGGCGTCGGCTACACCTTC.

This chain connects TRBV10-3 to TRBJ2-7, with TRBD1 identical over 8 bases. Germline V gives CDR1 ENHRY, CDR2 SYGVKD. V shed 5 bases and J 5 bases; nucleotides not matched to a gene: 8. The CDR3 sequence is 14 residues long. CDR3 DNA sequence: TGTGCCATCAGTCGGACAGGGAGCGACAACGAGCAGTACTTC. This gives the protein CAISRTGSDNEQYF.

The chain is built from TRBV5-6 and TRBJ2-3; unclear D gene. Trimming stripped 2 bases from V and 6 bases from J, with 7 bases between. There are 12 residues in the CDR3. Germline V gene sequence: CDR1 SGHDT, CDR2 YYEEEE. The CDR3 is CASSFLGDTQYF. The DNA of the CDR3 is TGTGCCAGCAGCTTCCTTGGCGATACGCAGTATTTT.

The gene calls are TRBV9 and TRBJ1-1; D gene ambiguous. This CDR3 spans 15 amino acids. Germline CDR1 SGDLS, CDR2 YYNGEE. V lost 6 bases to trimming and J lost 0 bases, with 15 bases between them. CDR3 coding DNA: TGTGCCAGCACCGGAGAAGGTGCCATGAACACTGAAGCTTTCTTT. This gives the protein CASTGEGAMNTEAFF.

This clone occurred once. V gene TRBV7-7 combines with J gene TRBJ2-1; 10 bases map to TRBD2. Germline trimming cut 5 bases from V and 6 bases from J; bases unmatched to any gene: 7. The CDR3 runs to 15 residues. From germline, CDR1 is SSHAT and CDR2 FNYEAQ (reference sequence). The CDR3 DNA sequence: TGTGCCAGCAGCCCGGGACTAGCGTCTGGCAATGAGCAGTTCTTC. Residues: CASSPGLASGNEQFF. The full variable domain, with the rest looked up from reference TRBV7-7 and TRBJ2-1, is GAGVSQSPRYKVTKRGQDVTLRCDPISSHATLYWYQQALGQGPEFLTYFNYEAQPDKSGLPSDRFSAERPEGSISTLTIQRTEQRDSAMYRCASSPGLASGNEQFFGPGTRLTVL.